The sequence of this T cell receptor beta chain was determined in a study of blood T cell repertoires in COVID-19. In the authors' workflow: Counts of nucleated cells, estimated from reference gene primer amplification, were obtained. The repertoire was sequenced with immunoSEQ multiplex PCR; TCRdb's copy has only in-frame clones and lacks some. V, J and clone size were drawn from that table, and D and trimming were deduced from the DNA. The sample carries 270,000 or so clones, approximately 90% recorded once. V gave up 1 base and J gave up 7 bases, with 11 bases separating them. The CDR3 sequence is 13 residues long. Germline assignment: CDR1 SGHTA and CDR2 FQGNSA.

The rearrangement links TRBV7-2 to TRBJ2-7, with a weak D call TRBD1 (6 bases). The sample comprised PBMCs or T cells enriched from blood (not recorded which). This TCR derives from a woman between 25 and 40 years old with acute COVID-19. The DNA of the CDR3 is TGTGCCAGCAGCTTAGGGTCAGGGGAAGAGCAGTACTTC. This encodes CASSLGSGEEQYF.